Listed below are T cell receptor beta chains from one sample, sequenced in a study of naive and memory T cell subsets. A single record per CDR3 protein comes from TCRdb applying MiXCR to the 5' RACE reads. The top ten clones hold roughly 19% of a sample with tens of thousands of distinct CDR3 sequences, around 8% of them seen once. Receptors originate from a female donor in good health. The CDR3 runs from the conserved cysteine through the conserved F or W. A D gene is named only where the DNA matches it firmly. A row's size may be missing; if present it is once, few, many or a size class.

TRBV12-3/TRBV12-4	NA	TRBJ2-5	many	CASSLLETQYF	TGTGCCAGCAGTTTATTAGAGACCCAGTACTTC
TRBV27	NA	TRBJ1-5	many	CASSPRTADSNQPQHF	TGTGCCAGCAGTCCCCGGACAGCTGATAGCAATCAGCCCCAGCATTTT
TRBV5-5	TRBD1	TRBJ2-1	NA	CASSRTGGASYNEQFF	TGTGCCAGCAGCCGTACAGGGGGCGCAAGTTACAATGAGCAGTTCTTC
TRBV12-3/TRBV12-4	TRBD1	TRBJ2-5	NA	CASRPGQGIQETQYF	TGTGCCAGCAGACCGGGACAGGGGATCCAAGAGACCCAGTACTTC
TRBV11-2	TRBD1	TRBJ2-5	few	CASRIPGTGFIETQYF	TGTGCCAGCAGAATCCCCGGGACAGGGTTTATAGAGACCCAGTACTTC
TRBV4-1	TRBD1	TRBJ1-1	many	CASSQEGPGGAGGAFF	TGCGCCAGCAGCCAAGAGGGGCCAGGGGGCGCGGGAGGAGCTTTCTTT
TRBV13	NA	TRBJ1-5	few	CASSLGSVRSNQPQHF	TGTGCCAGCAGCTTAGGAAGCGTCAGATCTAATCAGCCCCAGCATTTT
TRBV10-3	TRBD1	TRBJ2-7	NA	CAISESGMPGQEAYEQYF	TGTGCCATCAGTGAGTCTGGGATGCCGGGACAGGAAGCCTACGAGCAGTACTTC
TRBV6-5	NA	TRBJ1-2	NA	CASSGGNYGDTF	TGTGCCAGCAGTGGGGGGAACTATGGCGACACCTTC
TRBV7-9	NA	TRBJ2-7	few	CASSLGVSGLFPHEQYF	TGTGCCAGCAGCTTAGGGGTTTCAGGACTCTTCCCCCACGAGCAGTACTTC
TRBV14	NA	TRBJ2-1	NA	CASSQDWVLSYNEQFF	TGTGCCAGCAGCCAAGATTGGGTCTTATCCTACAATGAGCAGTTCTTC
TRBV28	NA	TRBJ1-4	NA	CASSSPPTADEKLFF	TGTGCCAGCAGTTCTCCTCCCACAGCGGATGAAAAACTGTTTTTT
TRBV6-5	NA	TRBJ1-2	NA	CASCYTGTRGGDTF	TGTGCCAGCTGCTACACCGGGACTCGGGGGGGCGACACCTTC
TRBV19	TRBD2	TRBJ2-5	NA	CASSPRTSGSGETQYF	TGTGCCAGTAGTCCTCGGACTAGCGGGAGTGGAGAGACCCAGTACTTC
TRBV27	TRBD1	TRBJ1-5	many	CASSSATGGNQPQHF	TGTGCCAGCAGTTCCGCGACAGGGGGGAATCAGCCCCAGCATTTT
TRBV7-9	NA	TRBJ2-7	few	CASSQEGLYEQYF	TGTGCCAGCAGCCAGGAGGGCCTCTACGAGCAGTACTTC
TRBV29-1	TRBD1	TRBJ2-7	few	CSGQTGSEQYF	TGCAGCGGCCAGACAGGGTCCGAGCAGTACTTC
TRBV12-3/TRBV12-4	NA	TRBJ1-1	NA	CASSPPELNTEAFF	TGTGCCAGCAGTCCACCAGAATTAAACACTGAAGCTTTCTTT
TRBV5-4	TRBD2	TRBJ2-3	NA	CASSLAGGRSDTQYF	TGTGCCAGCAGCCTAGCGGGGGGGCGGTCAGATACGCAGTATTTT
TRBV10-2	NA	TRBJ2-2	few	CASEGQLYTGELFF	TGCGCCAGCGAGGGGCAGCTCTACACCGGGGAGCTGTTTTTT
TRBV12-3/TRBV12-4	NA	TRBJ2-5	few	CASSLSLSYQETQYF	TGTGCCAGCAGTTTGAGTCTATCGTACCAAGAGACCCAGTACTTC
TRBV29-1	NA	TRBJ1-4	NA	CSVEFGDWHNEKLFF	TGCAGCGTTGAATTCGGGGACTGGCATAATGAAAAACTGTTTTTT
TRBV7-9	TRBD1	TRBJ1-1	many	CASSPGRGGGMGTEAFF	TGTGCCAGCAGCCCCGGCAGGGGGGGAGGTATGGGCACTGAAGCTTTCTTT
TRBV28	TRBD2	TRBJ2-1	NA	CASSPLAGVRGNEQFF	TGTGCCAGCAGTCCTCTAGCGGGAGTGAGGGGGAATGAGCAGTTCTTC
TRBV4-1	NA	TRBJ2-5	NA	CASSQPGRGIQETQYF	TGCGCCAGCAGCCAACCGGGTCGGGGAATCCAAGAGACCCAGTACTTC
TRBV21-1	NA	TRBJ2-7	many	CASSTPGTWTYEQYF	TGTGCCAGCAGCACACCCGGGACATGGACCTACGAGCAGTACTTC
TRBV11-2	TRBD2	TRBJ2-1	NA	CASSLDPPGTSGSSEQFF	TGTGCCAGCAGCTTAGATCCCCCAGGGACTAGCGGGAGTAGTGAGCAGTTCTTC
TRBV19	NA	TRBJ2-2	NA	CASSIGQGSTGELFF	TGTGCCAGTAGTATAGGCCAGGGGAGCACCGGGGAGCTGTTTTTT
TRBV4-1	NA	TRBJ1-2	few	CASSQGNSYYGYTF	TGCGCCAGCAGCCAAGGGAACAGCTACTATGGCTACACCTTC
TRBV20-1	TRBD2	TRBJ2-2	few	CSARTSGGNTGELFF	TGCAGTGCGAGGACTAGCGGGGGAAACACCGGGGAGCTGTTTTTT
TRBV7-2	NA	TRBJ2-5	many	CASSRGGGRQETQYF	TGTGCCAGCAGCCGCGGGGGCGGGAGACAAGAGACCCAGTACTTC
TRBV28	NA	TRBJ1-1	NA	CASSPGGIQGTEAFF	TGTGCCAGCAGTCCCGGCGGGATTCAGGGGACTGAAGCTTTCTTT
TRBV3-1	TRBD1	TRBJ1-4	NA	CASSQEDRGLGEKLFF	TGTGCCAGCAGCCAAGAGGACAGGGGGCTTGGTGAAAAACTGTTTTTT
TRBV7-9	NA	TRBJ1-6	many	CASTIQGEILNSPLHF	TGTGCCAGCACCATCCAGGGTGAAATCCTTAATTCACCCCTCCACTTT
TRBV7-9	TRBD1	TRBJ2-7	many	CASSRDRGSYEQYF	TGTGCCAGCAGCCGGGACAGGGGTTCCTACGAGCAGTACTTC
TRBV7-8	TRBD2	TRBJ2-5	few	CASSLRGRGASSETQYF	TGTGCCAGCAGCTTACGGGGGCGGGGGGCGTCCTCAGAGACCCAGTACTTC
TRBV30	NA	TRBJ2-1	NA	CAWSRVGLLGF	TGTGCCTGGAGTCGGGTAGGGCTCCTGGGATTC
TRBV15	NA	TRBJ1-4	many	CATSRDRGAEKLFF	TGTGCCACCAGCAGAGATCGAGGAGCCGAAAAACTGTTTTTT
TRBV13	NA	TRBJ2-7	NA	CASSLSGTAYEQYF	TGTGCCAGCAGCTTAAGCGGGACAGCCTACGAGCAGTACTTC
TRBV20-1	NA	TRBJ1-2	many	CSASPTGNYGYTF	TGCAGTGCTAGTCCTACAGGGAACTATGGCTACACCTTC
TRBV6-5	NA	TRBJ2-2	NA	CASSYSTSSLGATTGELFF	TGTGCCAGCAGTTACTCGACTTCTAGTCTTGGGGCGACTACCGGGGAGCTGTTTTTT
TRBV28	TRBD1	TRBJ2-7	NA	CASSPSGQGEPYEQYF	TGTGCCAGCAGTCCCTCGGGACAGGGTGAACCCTACGAGCAGTACTTC
TRBV29-1	TRBD1	TRBJ1-4	many	CSVEARGLANEKLFF	TGCAGCGTTGAAGCGAGGGGGCTGGCTAATGAAAAACTGTTTTTT
TRBV18	NA	TRBJ1-1	few	CASSNRGGMNTEAFF	TGTGCCAGCTCAAACCGAGGGGGAATGAACACTGAAGCTTTCTTT
TRBV6-1	TRBD1	TRBJ1-5	few	CASSGGGPRAYQPQHF	TGTGCCAGCAGTGGAGGGGGCCCTCGAGCCTATCAGCCCCAGCATTTT
TRBV29-1	TRBD1	TRBJ1-1	few	CSVDRTGGTEAFF	TGCAGCGTTGATCGCACAGGGGGCACTGAAGCTTTCTTT